A selection of T cell receptor beta chains follows, all from one sample in a study of CD8 T cells in ankylosing spondylitis. TCRdb analysed the 5' RACE reads with MiXCR anew, one entry per CDR3 protein. The sample lists about 540,000 distinct CDR3 sequences; over 9.5% were seen once. Sample: blood, either unsorted or a sorted T cell fraction (not recorded which). The source of these receptors is a male donor with ankylosing spondylitis. CDR3s include the opening cysteine and the closing phenylalanine or tryptophan. Size is stated for part of the rows, as once, few or many counts, or as a class when the clone is expanded.

v_call	j_call	clone_size	cdr3_aa
TRBV10-3	TRBJ1-6	few	CAISSDGSILHF
TRBV7-8	TRBJ2-6	few	CASSLNGVIVSSGANVLTF
TRBV29-1	TRBJ2-5	-	CSVRPGLAGVETQYF
TRBV11-2	TRBJ2-2	few	CASSLGPTWREETGELFF
TRBV5-4	TRBJ2-5	-	CASTDRGQGQETQYF
TRBV5-1	TRBJ2-5	-	CASSLTGQGAGETQYF
TRBV20-1	TRBJ2-1	few	CSANLPGLIYNEQFF
TRBV12-3/TRBV12-4	TRBJ1-5	few	CASSLQASNQPQHF
TRBV20-1	TRBJ2-1	-	CSAGLAAVDEQFF
TRBV6-1	TRBJ1-5	few	CASYDGNQPQHF
TRBV5-1	TRBJ2-1	-	CASSSTLAGSSYNEQFF
TRBV5-1	TRBJ1-2	few	CASSFIGDLTQNYGYTF
TRBV19	TRBJ1-1	few	CASSIPGAHRGTEAFF
TRBV11-2	TRBJ2-1	-	CASSSGVTYNEQFF
TRBV5-1	TRBJ1-4	many	CASSSQGTGEKLFF
TRBV20-1	TRBJ1-6	few	CSAREQGERNSPLHF
TRBV7-8	TRBJ2-1	few	CASSRKGRAPSSYNEQFF
TRBV20-1	TRBJ2-3	-	CSGTSGRDTQYF
TRBV18	TRBJ2-3	-	CASSTRDDTQYF
TRBV20-1	TRBJ2-5	many	CSAGGEFGKTQYF
TRBV6-1	TRBJ2-5	many	CASSEPGTETQYF
TRBV18	TRBJ2-1	-	CASSPPVSIGTGNEQFF
TRBV11-2	TRBJ2-3	-	CASSLEAPIAGGADTQYF
TRBV5-1	TRBJ2-1	many	CASSLEAYNEQFF
TRBV12-3/TRBV12-4	TRBJ2-7	many	CASSAGTYNYEQYF
TRBV21-1	TRBJ1-2	-	CASSNLDRVDYGYTF
TRBV2	TRBJ2-3	many	CASEYRDRGRSTQYF
TRBV14	TRBJ1-1	-	CASSQELDTEAFF
TRBV20-1	TRBJ2-6	few	CSARQGSNVLTF
TRBV4-1	TRBJ1-5	few	CASSQDDRGLRSNQPQHF
TRBV9	TRBJ2-3	few	CASSAPSRSDTQYF
TRBV7-2	TRBJ2-5	many	CASSLSLGETQYF
TRBV11-2	TRBJ1-6	-	CASSLSLMNTGVRSPLHF
TRBV20-1	TRBJ2-7	-	CSAPRRGPYEQYF
TRBV2	TRBJ1-2	-	CASSEEYGYTF
TRBV12-3/TRBV12-4	TRBJ2-3	-	CASSLSGQSTDTQYF
TRBV28	TRBJ1-2	-	CATTFGQGAVYGYTF
TRBV24-1	TRBJ2-1	-	CATSDLTAQSYNEQFF
TRBV4-1	TRBJ1-5	-	CASSQEAAQHF
TRBV5-1	TRBJ2-2	many	CASSLDGGSRKTTGELFF
TRBV5-1	TRBJ2-5	many	CASSLAGQGGRFGETQYF
TRBV11-2	TRBJ1-1	few	CASSLLRTSTEAFF
TRBV20-1	TRBJ2-5	-	CSAASDRGETQYF
TRBV7-9	TRBJ2-2	few	CASSWGGAGAGELFF
TRBV29-1	TRBJ1-1	few	CSVGGRATEAFF
TRBV5-1	TRBJ2-1	many	CASSNRASGSLNEQFF
TRBV19	TRBJ1-2	-	CASRTGGAIYGYTF
TRBV3-1	TRBJ2-2	-	CASKLRASGTGELFF